A selection of T cell receptor beta chains follows, all from one sample in a study of early T cells in non-severe SARS-CoV-2 infection. TCRdb independently ran MiXCR on the 5' RACE reads; one entry per CDR3 protein. The repertoire consists of tens of thousands of distinct CDR3 sequences, with roughly 9.9% occurring once and the leading ten covering 9.5% to 15%. Sequenced material: whole blood. Every receptor here comes from an adult who was a healthcare worker with PCR-confirmed SARS-CoV-2 infection or an uninfected control (not recorded which). The CDR3 runs from the conserved cysteine through the conserved F or W. D genes are given only for firm matches. The size field is filled for only some rows; it gives once, few, many or a size class.

TRBJ1-2	.	many	TRBV11-2	TGTGCCAGCAGCTTACGGGACCGACCATATGGCTACACCTTC	CASSLRDRPYGYTF
TRBJ2-5	TRBD2	many	TRBV6-4	TGTGCCAGCAGCGAACTAGCGGGAGAGACCCAGTACTTC	CASSELAGETQYF
TRBJ1-1	.	many	TRBV12-3/TRBV12-4	TGTGCCAGCAGCCCGACGATGCACACTGAAGCTTTCTTT	CASSPTMHTEAFF
TRBJ2-6	.	many	TRBV2	TGTGCCAGCACTTGGGACGGCCACTCTGGGGCCAACGTCCTGACTTTC	CASTWDGHSGANVLTF
TRBJ1-5	TRBD1	many	TRBV12-3/TRBV12-4	TGTGCCAGCAGTCACAGGGGGAATCAGCCCCAGCATTTT	CASSHRGNQPQHF
TRBJ2-1	TRBD2	few	TRBV20-1	TGCAGTGCCAGGACTAGCGGGGGTCTCGATGAGCAGTTCTTC	CSARTSGGLDEQFF
TRBJ2-4	.	many	TRBV7-8	TGTGCCAGCAGCGCCTCTAAGGCAGGATACCCCAAAAACATTCAGTACTTC	CASSASKAGYPKNIQYF
TRBJ2-6	TRBD1	.	TRBV4-3	TGCGCCAGCAGCCTGACAGGGCTAACCTCTGGGGCCAACGTCCTGACTTTC	CASSLTGLTSGANVLTF
TRBJ2-7	TRBD2	many	TRBV28	TGTGCCAGCAGTATTAGCGGGGGCAGGGAGGAGCAGTACTTC	CASSISGGREEQYF
TRBJ2-7	TRBD1	.	TRBV10-2	TGCGCCAGCAGTGTGAGCACAGGGGGCTACGAGCAGTACTTC	CASSVSTGGYEQYF
TRBJ1-4	.	few	TRBV7-8	TGTGCCAGCAGCCCGTTCGGGGAAAGGGCAACTAATGAAAAACTGTTTTTT	CASSPFGERATNEKLFF
TRBJ2-3	.	many	TRBV12-3/TRBV12-4	TGTGCCAGCAGCCCAGCTAGCCCCTCTGGCGCAGATACGCAGTATTTT	CASSPASPSGADTQYF
TRBJ2-1	TRBD1	many	TRBV25-1	TGTGCCAGCAGTGCCCTCCCTAAACCGGGACAGGCCTTACCCCGAAGCTCCTACAATGAGCAGTTCTTC	CASSALPKPGQALPRSSYNEQFF
TRBJ1-1	.	.	TRBV28	TGTGCCAGCATTCAATCCGGGACTCATAAGGCACTTGCTCGAGCTTTCTTT	CASIQSGTHKALARAFF
TRBJ2-3	TRBD1	few	TRBV28	TGTGCCAGCGCAACAGGGGTTCCAACAGATACGCAGTATTTT	CASATGVPTDTQYF
TRBJ2-3	TRBD2	.	TRBV9	TGTGCCAGCAGCGTAGACTCTAGCGGACACGGGAATACGCAGTATTTT	CASSVDSSGHGNTQYF
TRBJ1-5	.	many	TRBV28	TGTGCCAGCAGTTTGTCCCGAGGTCAGCCCCAGCATTTT	CASSLSRGQPQHF
TRBJ2-2	.	many	TRBV24-1	TGTGCCACCAGTGATTTCTCTAGAGTTACCGGGGAGCTGTTTTTT	CATSDFSRVTGELFF
TRBJ1-3	.	few	TRBV20-1	TGCAGTGCTGAAACAGGGCCCCCACTCTCTGGAAACACCATATATTTT	CSAETGPPLSGNTIYF
TRBJ1-5	.	many	TRBV5-8	TGTGCCAGCAGCTTGTGGCCTGAGGGTGGCAATCAGCCCCAGCATTTT	CASSLWPEGGNQPQHF
TRBJ2-3	.	many	TRBV6-4	TGTGCCAGCCGCATACAGGGTTTGGGCACAGATACGCAGTATTTT	CASRIQGLGTDTQYF
TRBJ2-5	.	.	TRBV29-1	TGCAGCGTTTCCTACGGGTCGGTGGGAGAGACCCAGTACTTC	CSVSYGSVGETQYF
TRBJ1-4	.	.	TRBV29-1	TGCAGCGTTGCTAGAACGAATGAAAAACTGTTTTTT	CSVARTNEKLFF
TRBJ1-5	.	few	TRBV19	TGTGCCAGTAGTATTAGGGTTAGCAATCAGCCCCAGCATTTT	CASSIRVSNQPQHF
TRBJ2-7	.	.	TRBV12-3/TRBV12-4	TGTGCCAGCAGCCGGGACACGGGGGAGCAGTACTTC	CASSRDTGEQYF
TRBJ2-1	.	many	TRBV12-5	TGTGCTAGTGGGCTTCCCACCGGGACCACATCCTACAATGAGCAGTTCTTC	CASGLPTGTTSYNEQFF
TRBJ2-7	TRBD1	many	TRBV7-3	TGTGCCAGCCCCCACATCAGGGACAGGGACCAGGGAAATAGCGAGCAGTACTTC	CASPHIRDRDQGNSEQYF
TRBJ2-6	.	many	TRBV7-2	TGTGCCAGCAGTCCGATCTTCTCTGGGGCCAACGTCCTGACTTTC	CASSPIFSGANVLTF
TRBJ2-5	TRBD2	many	TRBV11-3	TGTGCCAGCAGCCCCGGGCGGGCTAGCGGGGACCAAGAGACCCAGTACTTC	CASSPGRASGDQETQYF
TRBJ1-2	TRBD1	.	TRBV29-1	TGCAGCGGTGACAGGGGGGCCTATGGCTACACCTTC	CSGDRGAYGYTF
TRBJ1-2	.	few	TRBV5-1	TGCGCCAGCAGCCCGTGGACAGACTATGGCTACACCTTC	CASSPWTDYGYTF
TRBJ1-6	.	few	TRBV20-1	TGCAGTGCTAGAGGCCCAGGGAGCTCCTATAATTCACCCCTCCACTTT	CSARGPGSSYNSPLHF
TRBJ2-1	TRBD2	many	TRBV12-3/TRBV12-4	TGTGCCAGCAGTTTAGGGACTAGGGATGAGCAGTTCTTC	CASSLGTRDEQFF
TRBJ1-6	.	many	TRBV15	TGTGCCACCAGCAGAGATACCAGGGGCTCACCCCTCCACTTT	CATSRDTRGSPLHF
TRBJ2-3	.	many	TRBV19	TGTGCCAGTAGCCCTCAAGGAACAGATACGCAGTATTTT	CASSPQGTDTQYF
TRBJ2-2	.	many	TRBV19	TGTGCCAGTATTGCCCGGGACAAGACGAACACCGGGGAGCTGTTTTTT	CASIARDKTNTGELFF
TRBJ2-7	TRBD1	many	TRBV4-2	TGTGCCAGCAGCCAAGTCTGGGACAGTGTCTACGAGCAGTACTTC	CASSQVWDSVYEQYF
TRBJ2-2	.	many	TRBV20-1	TGCAGTGCTACCCGGACTGCTAACACCGGGGAGCTGTTTTTT	CSATRTANTGELFF
TRBJ2-5	.	many	TRBV7-2	TGTGCCAGCAGCTTAGGGGGCGGCACGGGGACCCAGTACTTC	CASSLGGGTGTQYF
TRBJ1-4	.	many	TRBV5-6	TGTGCCAGCAGAAACGGACAGCTTGCAACTAATGAAAAACTGTTTTTT	CASRNGQLATNEKLFF